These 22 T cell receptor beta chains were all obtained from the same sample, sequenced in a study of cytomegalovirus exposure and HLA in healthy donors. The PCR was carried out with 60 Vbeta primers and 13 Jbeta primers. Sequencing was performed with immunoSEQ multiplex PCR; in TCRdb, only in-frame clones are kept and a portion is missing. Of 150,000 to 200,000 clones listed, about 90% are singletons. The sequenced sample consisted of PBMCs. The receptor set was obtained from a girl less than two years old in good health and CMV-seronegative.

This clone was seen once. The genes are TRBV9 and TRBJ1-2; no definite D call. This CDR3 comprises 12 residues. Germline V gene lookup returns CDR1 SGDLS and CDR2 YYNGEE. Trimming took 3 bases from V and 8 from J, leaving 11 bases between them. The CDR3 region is CASSDRYRGYTF. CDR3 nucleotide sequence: TGTGCCAGCAGCGACCGCTACCGGGGCTACACCTTC. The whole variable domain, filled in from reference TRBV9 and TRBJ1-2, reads DSGVTQTPKHLITATGQRVTLRCSPRSGDLSVYWYQQSLDQGLQFLIQYYNGEERAKGNILERFSAQQFPDLHSELNLSSLELGDSALYFCASSDRYRGYTFGSGTRLTVV.

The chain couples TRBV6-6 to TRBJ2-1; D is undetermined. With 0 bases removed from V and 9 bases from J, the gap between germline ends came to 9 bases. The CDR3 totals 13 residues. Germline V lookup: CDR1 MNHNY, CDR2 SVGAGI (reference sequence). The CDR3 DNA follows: TGTGCCAGCAGTTACTCACAGAGCACTGAGCAGTTCTTC. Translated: CASSYSQSTEQFF.

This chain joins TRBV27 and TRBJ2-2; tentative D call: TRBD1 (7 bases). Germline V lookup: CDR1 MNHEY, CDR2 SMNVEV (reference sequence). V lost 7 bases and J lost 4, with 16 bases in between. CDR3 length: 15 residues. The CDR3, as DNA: TGTGCCAGCAACCCGACAGGGAGGCTCACCGGGGAGCTGTTTTTT. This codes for CASNPTGRLTGELFF.

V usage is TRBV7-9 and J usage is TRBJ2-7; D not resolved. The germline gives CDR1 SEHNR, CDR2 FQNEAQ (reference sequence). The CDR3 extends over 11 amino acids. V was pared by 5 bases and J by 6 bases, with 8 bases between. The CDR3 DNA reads TGTGCCAGCAGCCAGACACGCGAGCAGTACTTC. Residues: CASSQTREQYF.

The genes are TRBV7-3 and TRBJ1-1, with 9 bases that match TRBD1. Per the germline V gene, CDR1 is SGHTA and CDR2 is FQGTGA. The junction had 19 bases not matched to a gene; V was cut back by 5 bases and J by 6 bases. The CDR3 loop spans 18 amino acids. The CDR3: CASSGLSRDRVSSPEAFF. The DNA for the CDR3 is TGTGCCAGCAGCGGGCTGTCCCGGGACAGGGTTTCATCCCCTGAAGCTTTCTTT. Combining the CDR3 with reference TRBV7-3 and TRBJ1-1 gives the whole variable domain GAGVSQTPSNKVTEKGKYVELRCDPISGHTALYWYRQSLGQGPEFLIYFQGTGAADDSGLPNDRFFAVRPEGSVSTLKIQRTERGDSAVYLCASSGLSRDRVSSPEAFFGQGTRLTVV.

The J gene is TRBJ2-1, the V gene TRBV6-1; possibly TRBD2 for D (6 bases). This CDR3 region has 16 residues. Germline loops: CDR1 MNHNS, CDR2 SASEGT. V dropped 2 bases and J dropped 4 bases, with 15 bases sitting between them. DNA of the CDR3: TGTGCCAGCAGTGAATTTAGTGGGGGGAGATACAATGAGCAGTTCTTC. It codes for CASSEFSGGRYNEQFF.

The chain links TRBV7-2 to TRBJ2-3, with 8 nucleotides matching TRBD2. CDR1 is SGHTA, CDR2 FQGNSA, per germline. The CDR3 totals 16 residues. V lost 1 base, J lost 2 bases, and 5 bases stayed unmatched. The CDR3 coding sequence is TGTGCCAGCAGCTTAGGACTAGCGCCTATCACAGATACGCAGTATTTT. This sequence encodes CASSLGLAPITDTQYF. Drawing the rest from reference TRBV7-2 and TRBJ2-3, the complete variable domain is GAGVSQSPSNKVTEKGKDVELRCDPISGHTALYWYRQSLGQGLEFLIYFQGNSAPDKSGLPSDRFSAERTGGSVSTLTIQRTQQEDSAVYLCASSLGLAPITDTQYFGPGTRLTVL.

The CDR3 sequence is CASRVVSDRPNYGYTF. CDR3 sequence (DNA): TGTGCCAGTCGAGTAGTATCGGACAGGCCTAACTATGGCTACACCTTC. The gene calls are TRBV19 and TRBJ1-2, with 7 bases aligning to TRBD1. V dropped 8 bases and J dropped 0; count of bases not matched to a gene: 12. This CDR3 has 16 residues. Germline CDR1 reads LNHDA; CDR2 reads SQIVND (reference sequence).

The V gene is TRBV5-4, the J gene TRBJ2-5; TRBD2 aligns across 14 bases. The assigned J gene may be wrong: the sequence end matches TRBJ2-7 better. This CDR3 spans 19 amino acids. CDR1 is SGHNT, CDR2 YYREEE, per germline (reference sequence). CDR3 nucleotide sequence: TGTGCCAGCAGCAAATTTCCCGGGACTAGCGGGAGTAGGCGTGACGAGCAGTACTTC. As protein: CASSKFPGTSGSRRDEQYF.

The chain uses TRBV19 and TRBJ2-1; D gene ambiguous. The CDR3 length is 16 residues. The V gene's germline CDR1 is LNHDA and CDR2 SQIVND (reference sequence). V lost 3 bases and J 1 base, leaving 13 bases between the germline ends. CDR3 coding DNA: TGTGCCAGTAGTATCATGGATTTCGGGTCCTACAATGAGCAGTTCTTC. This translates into CASSIMDFGSYNEQFF. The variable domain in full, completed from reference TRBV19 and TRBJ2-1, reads DGGITQSPKYLFRKEGQNVTLSCEQNLNHDAMYWYRQDPGQGLRLIYYSQIVNDFQKGDIAEGYSVSREKKESFPLTVTSAQKNPTAFYLCASSIMDFGSYNEQFFGPGTRLTVL.

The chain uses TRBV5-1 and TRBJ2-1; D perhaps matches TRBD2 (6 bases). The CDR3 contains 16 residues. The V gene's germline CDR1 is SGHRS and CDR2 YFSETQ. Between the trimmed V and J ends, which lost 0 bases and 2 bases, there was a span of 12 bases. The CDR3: CASSLEMWTTYNEQFF. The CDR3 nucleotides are TGCGCCAGCAGCTTGGAAATGTGGACTACCTACAATGAGCAGTTCTTC.

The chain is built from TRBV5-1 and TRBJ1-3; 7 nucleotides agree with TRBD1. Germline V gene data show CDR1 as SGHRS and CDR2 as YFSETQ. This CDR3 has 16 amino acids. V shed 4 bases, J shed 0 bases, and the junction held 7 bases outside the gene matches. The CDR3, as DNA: TGCGCCAGCAGCACCGGACAGGTCCGCTCTGGAAACACCATATATTTT. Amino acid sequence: CASSTGQVRSGNTIYF.

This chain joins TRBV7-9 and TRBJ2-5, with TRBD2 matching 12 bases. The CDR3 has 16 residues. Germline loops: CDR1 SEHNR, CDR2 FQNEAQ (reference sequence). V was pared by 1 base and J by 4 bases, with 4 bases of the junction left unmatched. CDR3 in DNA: TGTGCCAGCAGCTTAGTAGGACTAGCGGGACGAGAGACCCAGTACTTC. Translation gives CASSLVGLAGRETQYF.

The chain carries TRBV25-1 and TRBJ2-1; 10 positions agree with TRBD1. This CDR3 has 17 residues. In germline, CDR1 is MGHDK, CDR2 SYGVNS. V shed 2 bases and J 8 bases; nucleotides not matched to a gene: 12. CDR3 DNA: TGTGCCAGCAGTGAACCAAACCGGGACAGGGGTAACGATGAGCAGTTCTTC. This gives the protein CASSEPNRDRGNDEQFF.

CDR3 nucleotides: TGTGCCAGCAGCCCAATCGGGGGGGGCTCCTACAATGAGCAGTTCTTC. Translating gives CASSPIGGGSYNEQFF. This chain joins TRBV5-6 and TRBJ2-1, with 8 bases fitting TRBD2. Germline-derived CDR1 and CDR2 are SGHDT and YYEEEE. This CDR3 comprises 16 residues. V was pared by 4 bases and J by 0 bases, with 6 bases of the junction left unmatched.

The CDR3 DNA is TGTGCCAGCAGCTTGGCTAGGGGGGGAATTGCGGGAACTGAAGCTTTCTTT. Its protein is CASSLARGGIAGTEAFF. The chain employs TRBV5-8 and TRBJ1-1; a weak D match, TRBD1 (6 bases). The CDR3 runs to 17 residues. Germline CDR1 and CDR2: SGHTS and YDEGEE. V lost 0 bases and J 5 bases, leaving 20 bases between the germline ends.

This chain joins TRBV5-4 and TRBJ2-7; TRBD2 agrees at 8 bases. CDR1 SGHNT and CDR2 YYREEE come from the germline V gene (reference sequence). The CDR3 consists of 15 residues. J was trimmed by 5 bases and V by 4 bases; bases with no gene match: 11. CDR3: CASSLVGSGTNEQYF. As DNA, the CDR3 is TGTGCCAGCAGCCTTGTGGGTAGCGGGACGAACGAGCAGTACTTC.

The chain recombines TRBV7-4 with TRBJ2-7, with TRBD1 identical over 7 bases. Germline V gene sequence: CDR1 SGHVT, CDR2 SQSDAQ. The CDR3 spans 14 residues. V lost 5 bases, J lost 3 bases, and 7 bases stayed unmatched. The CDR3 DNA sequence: TGTGCCAGCAGCCTGGGACAGATCCTCTACGAGCAGTACTTC. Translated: CASSLGQILYEQYF. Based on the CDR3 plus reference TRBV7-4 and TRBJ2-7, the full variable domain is GAGVSQSPRYKVAKRGRDVALRCDSISGHVTLYWYRQTLGQGSEVLTYSQSDAQRDKSGRPSGRFSAERPERSVSTLKIQRTEQGDSAVYLCASSLGQILYEQYFGPGTRLTVT.

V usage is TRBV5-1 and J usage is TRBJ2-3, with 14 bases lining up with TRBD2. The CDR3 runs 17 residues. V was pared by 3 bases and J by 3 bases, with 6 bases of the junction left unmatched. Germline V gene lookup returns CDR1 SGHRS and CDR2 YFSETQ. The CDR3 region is CASSSTSGRARTDTQYF. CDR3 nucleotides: TGCGCCAGCAGCTCGACTAGCGGGAGGGCCCGGACAGATACGCAGTATTTT.

In DNA, the CDR3 is TGTGCCAGCAGCTTAGGTCTAGGCAACACTGAAGCTTTCTTT. It yields the protein CASSLGLGNTEAFF. The chain couples TRBV7-3 to TRBJ1-1; D remains ambiguous. The germline V and J ends were trimmed by 2 bases and 2 bases, with 9 bases remaining between them. Germline V lookup: CDR1 SGHTA, CDR2 FQGTGA. This CDR3 has 14 residues.

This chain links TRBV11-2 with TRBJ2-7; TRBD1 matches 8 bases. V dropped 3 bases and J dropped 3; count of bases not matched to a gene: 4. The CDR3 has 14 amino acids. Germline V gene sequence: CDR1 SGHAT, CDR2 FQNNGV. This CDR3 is CASSLGTGFYEQYF. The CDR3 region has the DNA TGTGCCAGCAGCTTGGGGACAGGCTTCTACGAGCAGTACTTC.

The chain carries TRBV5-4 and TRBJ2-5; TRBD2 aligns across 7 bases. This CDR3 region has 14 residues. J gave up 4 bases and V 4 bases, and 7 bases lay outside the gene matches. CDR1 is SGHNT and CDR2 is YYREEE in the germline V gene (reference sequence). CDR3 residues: CASSRSGPAETQYF. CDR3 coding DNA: TGTGCCAGCAGCCGTAGCGGGCCGGCAGAGACCCAGTACTTC.